The 25 T cell receptor beta chains given below trace back to one sample, sequenced in a study of T-cell memory formation after mild COVID-19. MiXCR, applied by TCRdb to the 5' RACE reads, yields one record per CDR3 protein. The sample carries approximately 560,000 distinct CDR3 sequences, around a sixth recorded once. The sample consisted of PBMCs or a T cell subset sorted from them (not recorded which). The receptor source for this set is an adult woman who had mild COVID-19 (a few samples of this study predate the infection). Cell type and time point are not known.

The CDR3 region is CASSWYPDSNQPQHF. The CDR3 DNA is TGCGCCAGCAGCTGGTACCCTGATAGCAATCAGCCCCAGCATTTT. This chain joins TRBV5-1 and TRBJ1-5; D gene uncertain. V lost 3 bases, J lost 0 bases, and 10 bases lay in between. CDR3 length equals 15 residues. Per the germline V gene, CDR1 is SGHRS and CDR2 is YFSETQ.

This clonotype was counted between two and nine times. The rearrangement uses TRBV29-1 and TRBJ2-7; TRBD2 is a possible D gene (6 bases). Germline CDR1 SQVTM, CDR2 ANQGSEA. The CDR3 is 16 amino acids. Trimming took off 2 bases at V and 0 bases at J, with 17 bases between the two ends. The CDR3 DNA reads TGCAGCGTTGAACTTCATACTAGCCGGGACTCCTACGAGCAGTACTTC. Translating gives CSVELHTSRDSYEQYF.

This clonotype occurred many times. CDR3 coding DNA: TGTGCCAGCCGCGGACCGGCCTCCTACGAGCAGTACTTC. Its protein is CASRGPASYEQYF. This sequence joins TRBV6-5 and TRBJ2-7; D is uncertain. The CDR3 covers 13 residues. CDR1 MNHEY and CDR2 SVGAGI come from the germline V gene. The V end lost 8 bases, the J end lost 0 bases, and 11 bases lay between the germline ends.

The genes are TRBV20-1 and TRBJ2-3; D gene uncertain. From germline, CDR1 is DFQATT and CDR2 SNEGSKA (reference sequence). V was pared by 0 bases and J by 0 bases, with 10 bases between. The CDR3 spans 15 residues. CDR3 sequence: CSARDRLVSTDTQYF. The CDR3 region has the DNA TGCAGTGCTAGAGATCGGCTAGTCAGCACAGATACGCAGTATTTT.

The V gene is TRBV3-1, the J gene TRBJ1-1, with a tentative D call TRBD1 (5 bases). Trimming cost V 5 bases and J 8 bases, with 12 bases left between them. There are 12 residues in the CDR3. CDR1 is LGHDT, CDR2 YNNKEL, per germline (reference sequence). As DNA, the CDR3 is TGTGCCAGCAGCTCACGAGGGACCGAAGCTTTCTTT. This gives the protein CASSSRGTEAFF.

This clonotype was counted ten times or more. CDR3 protein: CASSLRRGDTEAFF. The CDR3 bases are TGTGCCAGCAGCTTACGGCGCGGCGACACTGAAGCTTTCTTT. The chain employs TRBV5-5 and TRBJ1-1; D ambiguous. CDR3 length: 14 amino acids. CDR1 is SGHKS and CDR2 is YYEKEE in the germline V gene (reference sequence). V lost 2 bases and J 3 bases, leaving 11 bases between the germline ends.

This clonotype was observed a handful of times. This chain links TRBV29-1 with TRBJ2-7; tentatively, D is TRBD2 (5 bases). CDR1 is SQVTM, CDR2 ANQGSEA, per germline. CDR3 length equals 15 residues. V was shortened by 4 bases and J by 2 bases, with 18 bases between the two germline ends. The CDR3 is CSVASVEGFPYEQYF. The CDR3, as DNA: TGCAGCGTTGCCTCGGTAGAGGGATTTCCCTACGAGCAGTACTTC.

The table lists this clonotype with a few counts. V is TRBV24-1 and J is TRBJ1-2; D remains unclear. This CDR3 has 14 amino acids. The germline V gene encodes CDR1 KGHDR and CDR2 SFDVKD. Trimming left V 2 bases short and J 3 bases short, with 9 bases between. The CDR3, as DNA: TGTGCCACCAGTGATTCTACAAAGGACTATGGCTACACCTTC. This encodes CATSDSTKDYGYTF.

This clonotype has only a few counts. The V and J genes are TRBV24-1 and TRBJ2-1; TRBD1 agrees at 9 bases. J gave up 5 bases and V 7 bases, and 11 bases lay outside the gene matches. Per the germline V gene, CDR1 is KGHDR and CDR2 is SFDVKD. CDR3 length: 16 amino acids. CDR3 DNA: TGTGCCACCAGCCGTACTGGGACAGGGTTGGACAATGAGCAGTTCTTC. Residues: CATSRTGTGLDNEQFF.

This clonotype turned up a few times. The chain uses TRBV19 and TRBJ1-4, with D uncertain. The length of the CDR3 is 14 residues. From germline, CDR1 is LNHDA and CDR2 SQIVND (reference sequence). Trimming shortened V by 2 bases and J by 9 bases, and 13 bases separated the two germline ends. The CDR3 DNA reads as TGTGCCAGTAGTATATTCAGCCCCATGAAAAAACTGTTTTTT. Its protein is CASSIFSPMKKLFF.

In its sample, this clonotype was seen a few times. V and J are TRBV27 and TRBJ2-4; 13 nucleotides agree with TRBD2. The CDR3 sequence is 18 residues long. Germline CDR1 MNHEY, CDR2 SMNVEV (reference sequence). V lost 4 bases, J lost 6 bases, and 12 bases stayed unmatched. The CDR3 loop reads CASSWRRTSGGNANIQYF. For the CDR3, the DNA is TGTGCCAGCAGTTGGCGGAGGACTAGCGGGGGCAACGCAAACATTCAGTACTTC.

The chain employs TRBV6-5 and TRBJ1-1; D gene ambiguous. The CDR3 runs 12 residues. Germline lookup yields CDR1 MNHEY and CDR2 SVGAGI. V shed 10 bases and J shed 4 bases, with 13 bases lying between them. CDR3 region: CATRDLTTEAFF. DNA of the CDR3: TGTGCCACCAGAGATTTGACCACTGAAGCTTTCTTT.

The genes are TRBV12-3 or TRBV12-4 and TRBJ2-7; TRBD1 matches at 11 bases. This CDR3 contains 16 residues. The V segment lost 1 base and the J segment 2 bases; nucleotides outside the gene matches: 4. CDR3: CASSLVGTGGAYEQYF. The CDR3 region has the DNA TGTGCCAGCAGTTTAGTAGGGACAGGGGGGGCCTACGAGCAGTACTTC.

This clonotype came up a few times. The genes are TRBV30 and TRBJ1-5; no firm D call. Looked up from germline, CDR1 is GTSNPN and CDR2 is SVGIG (reference sequence). V was pared by 1 base and J by 4 bases, with 8 bases between. The CDR3 is made up of 13 amino acids. The CDR3 reads CAWSGAGNQPQHF. In DNA, the CDR3 is TGTGCCTGGAGTGGCGCGGGGAATCAGCCCCAGCATTTT. The complete variable domain, with remaining parts taken from reference TRBV30 and TRBJ1-5, reads SQTIHQWPATLVQPVGSPLSLECTVEGTSNPNLYWYRQAAGRGLQLLFYSVGIGQISSEVPQNLSASRPQDRQFILSSKKLLLSDSGFYLCAWSGAGNQPQHFGDGTRLSIL.

This chain uses TRBV18 with TRBJ2-1, with TRBD2 matching over 8 bases. With V trimmed by 4 bases and J by 8 bases, 16 bases remained unmatched. The germline V gene has CDR1 KGHSH and CDR2 LQKENI. CDR3 length: 17 residues. CDR3 sequence: CASSRAPPGLGGDEQFF. The CDR3 nucleotides are TGTGCCAGCTCACGAGCGCCCCCGGGACTAGGAGGCGATGAGCAGTTCTTC.

The chain couples TRBV6-2 or TRBV6-3 to TRBJ1-2; D remains unclear. The ends were cut back, 6 bases at V and 4 bases at J, with 15 bases in the middle. There are 14 residues in the CDR3. Per germline, CDR1 MNHEY and CDR2 SVGEGT. The CDR3 is CASSSTQSPYGYTF. CDR3 in DNA: TGTGCCAGCAGCTCGACCCAATCTCCCTATGGCTACACCTTC.

The V call is TRBV9, the J call TRBJ2-1; the D is unclear. Germline V gene data show CDR1 as SGDLS and CDR2 as YYNGEE. Trimming removed 5 bases at V and 0 bases at J, with 9 bases between. The CDR3 totals 14 residues. The CDR3 DNA sequence: TGTGCCAGCAGTAACAAGGGCTCCTACAATGAGCAGTTCTTC. It translates to CASSNKGSYNEQFF.

This clonotype has just a few counts. This chain links TRBV20-1 with TRBJ2-7; 13 nucleotides align to TRBD2. Trimming removed 0 bases from V and 3 bases from J; junction bases left unmatched: 17. There are 20 residues in the CDR3. CDR1 is DFQATT, CDR2 SNEGSKA, per germline (reference sequence). CDR3 region: CSARDRTGLAGARTYYEQYF. The CDR3 nucleotides are TGCAGTGCTAGAGATAGGACCGGACTAGCGGGGGCGAGAACTTACTACGAGCAGTACTTC.

The gene calls are TRBV6-2 or TRBV6-3 and TRBJ2-2, with 7 bases lining up with TRBD2. The CDR3 consists of 14 residues. V lost 5 bases to trimming and J lost 1 base; unmatched junction nucleotides: 1. CDR1 and CDR2 (germline): MNHEY, SVGEGT. The CDR3 sequence is CASSSGENTGELFF. As DNA, the CDR3 is TGTGCCAGCAGTAGCGGGGAGAACACCGGGGAGCTGTTTTTT.

As concerns this clonotype: At one of its ends the junction is not consistent with the germline gene, which may arise from a read error. The CDR3 DNA reads as TGTGCCAGAAGTTACTCTGGCGGACTAGCCAAAAACATTCAGTACTTC. As protein: CARSYSGGLAKNIQYF. The gene calls are TRBV6-2 or TRBV6-3 and TRBJ2-4; D may be TRBD2 (5 bases). The germline V gene encodes CDR1 MNHEY and CDR2 SVGEGT. The CDR3 is made up of 16 amino acids.

This clonotype came up many times. Its ends do not fully match the called genes, so a read error is possible. The CDR3 nucleotides read TGCGCCAGCAGCTTGGGCCATAGCAATCAGCCCCAGCATTTT. As protein: CASSLGHSNQPQHF. The gene calls are TRBV5-5 and TRBJ1-5, with D unclear. This CDR3 spans 14 amino acids. Germline V gives CDR1 SGHKS, CDR2 YYEKEE (reference sequence).

This clonotype turned up a few times. The chain uses TRBV5-1 and TRBJ2-4; D is perhaps TRBD2 (5 bases). The germline V gene has CDR1 SGHRS and CDR2 YFSETQ. CDR3 size: 13 residues. Trimming removed 2 bases at V and 5 bases at J, with 8 bases between. The CDR3 loop reads CASSFEGENIQYF. The CDR3, as DNA: TGCGCCAGCAGCTTTGAGGGCGAAAACATTCAGTACTTC.

This rearrangement joins TRBV20-1 to TRBJ2-7, with 7 positions matching TRBD1. The CDR3 contains 16 residues. J lost 1 base, V lost 0 bases, and 9 bases had no gene match. Germline-derived CDR1 and CDR2 are DFQATT and SNEGSKA (reference sequence). CDR3 in amino acids: CSARDLLAGGSYEQYF. In DNA form, the CDR3 reads TGCAGTGCTAGAGATCTCTTGGCAGGGGGTTCCTACGAGCAGTACTTC.

This clonotype was recorded at least ten times. The chain employs TRBV20-1 and TRBJ1-5; D is unclear. Trimming cost V 0 bases and J 0 bases, with 18 bases left between them. The CDR3 has 18 residues. CDR1 is DFQATT and CDR2 is SNEGSKA in the germline V gene (reference sequence). The CDR3 region has the DNA TGCAGTGCTAGAGATATGGCTAGCGGGGTGTATAGCAATCAGCCCCAGCATTTT. This encodes CSARDMASGVYSNQPQHF.

This clonotype was observed at least ten times. The chain carries TRBV5-1 and TRBJ2-1; the match to TRBD2 covers 8 bases. This CDR3 region has 18 residues. Germline lookup yields CDR1 SGHRS and CDR2 YFSETQ. J lost 4 bases, V lost 2 bases, and 14 bases had no gene match. CDR3: CASSFYSAGASVYNEQFF. DNA for the CDR3: TGCGCCAGCAGCTTCTACTCAGCGGGAGCGTCGGTGTACAATGAGCAGTTCTTC.